The clone carrying this T cell receptor beta chain was observed many times. V was clipped by 6 bases and J by 0 bases, with 10 bases between them. The CDR3 contains 14 residues. CDR1 is SGHRS, CDR2 YFSETQ, per germline. Listed TCR primers and previously described methods were used for bulk TCR libraries. TCRdb re-called the PCR reads with MiXCR, one entry per CDR3 protein. Of some 40,000 distinct CDR3 sequences in the sample, approximately 25% were seen once. This specimen belongs to a study of molecular identifiers for immune sequencing clone quantification. For the study at large: Sequencing covered four of five parts into which replicate RNA from approximately 22,000 or 94,000 naive CD8 cells was split.

Sorting selected naive CD8 T cells with a CD8+CD4-CCR7+CD45RA+ phenotype. The clonotype was recovered from a human donor in good health. Some libraries in this study had Jurkat cell RNA spiked in. The material sequenced was naive CD8+ T cells from blood, with Jurkat cell RNA spiked in. Specified subset: FACS-sorted CD8+CD4-CCR7+CD45RA+ naive T cells. The rearrangement uses TRBV5-1 and TRBJ2-1; possibly TRBD1 for D (6 bases). CDR3 residues: CASKEDSSYNEQFF. In DNA, the CDR3 is TGCGCCAGCAAGGAGGACAGCTCCTACAATGAGCAGTTCTTC. The full variable domain, in which reference TRBV5-1 and TRBJ2-1 provide the parts outside the CDR3, is KAGVTQTPRYLIKTRGQQVTLSCSPISGHRSVSWYQQTPGQGLQFLFEYFSETQRNKGNFPGRFSGRQFSNSRSEMNVSTLELGDSALYLCASKEDSSYNEQFFGPGTRLTVL.